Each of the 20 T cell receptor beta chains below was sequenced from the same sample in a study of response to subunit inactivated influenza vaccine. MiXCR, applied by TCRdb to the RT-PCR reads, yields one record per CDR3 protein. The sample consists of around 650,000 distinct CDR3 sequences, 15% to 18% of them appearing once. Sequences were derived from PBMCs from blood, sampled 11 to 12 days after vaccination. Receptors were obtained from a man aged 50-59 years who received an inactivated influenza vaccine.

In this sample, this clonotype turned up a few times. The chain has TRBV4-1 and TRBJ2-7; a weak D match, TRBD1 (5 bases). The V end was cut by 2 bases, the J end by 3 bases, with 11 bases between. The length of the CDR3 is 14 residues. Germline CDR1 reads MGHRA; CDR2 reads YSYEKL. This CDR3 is CASSQNRGLYEQYF. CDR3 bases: TGCGCCAGCAGCCAAAATAGGGGTCTCTACGAGCAGTACTTC.

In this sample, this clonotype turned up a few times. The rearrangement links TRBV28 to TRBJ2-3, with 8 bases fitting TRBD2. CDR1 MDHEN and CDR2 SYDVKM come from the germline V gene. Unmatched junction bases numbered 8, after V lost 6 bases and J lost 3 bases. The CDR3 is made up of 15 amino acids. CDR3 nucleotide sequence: TGTGCCAGCAGATCTCAGCGGGAGCAAACAGATACGCAGTATTTT. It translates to CASRSQREQTDTQYF.

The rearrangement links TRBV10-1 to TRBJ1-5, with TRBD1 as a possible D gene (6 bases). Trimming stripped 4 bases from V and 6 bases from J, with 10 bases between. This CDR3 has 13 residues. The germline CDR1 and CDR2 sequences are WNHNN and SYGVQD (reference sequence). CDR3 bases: TGCGCCAGCAGTGGTCAGGGGTCTCAGCCCCAGCATTTT. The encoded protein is CASSGQGSQPQHF.

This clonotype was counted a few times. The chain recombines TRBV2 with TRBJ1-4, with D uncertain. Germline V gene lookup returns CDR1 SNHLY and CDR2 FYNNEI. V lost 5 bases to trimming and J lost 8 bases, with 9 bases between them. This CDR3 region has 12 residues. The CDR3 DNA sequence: TGTGCCAGCAGTTCTGGGTGGGAAAAACTGTTTTTT. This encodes CASSSGWEKLFF. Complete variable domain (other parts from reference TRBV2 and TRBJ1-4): EPEVTQTPSHQVTQMGQEVILRCVPISNHLYFYWYRQILGQKVEFLVSFYNNEISEKSEIFDDQFSVERPDGSNFTLKIRSTKLEDSAMYFCASSSGWEKLFFGSGTQLSVL.

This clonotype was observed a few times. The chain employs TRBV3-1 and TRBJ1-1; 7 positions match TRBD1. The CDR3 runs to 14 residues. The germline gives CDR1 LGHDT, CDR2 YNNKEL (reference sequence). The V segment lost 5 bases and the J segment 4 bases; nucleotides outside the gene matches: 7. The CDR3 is CASSYATGVTEAFF. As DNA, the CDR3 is TGTGCCAGCAGCTATGCAACAGGGGTCACTGAAGCTTTCTTT.

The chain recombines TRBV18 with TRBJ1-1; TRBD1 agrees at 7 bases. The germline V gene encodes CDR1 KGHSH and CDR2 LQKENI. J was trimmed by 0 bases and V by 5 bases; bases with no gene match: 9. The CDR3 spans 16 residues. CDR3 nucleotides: TGTGCCAGCTCATCTAACACCGGGACAGTGAACACTGAAGCTTTCTTT. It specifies CASSSNTGTVNTEAFF.

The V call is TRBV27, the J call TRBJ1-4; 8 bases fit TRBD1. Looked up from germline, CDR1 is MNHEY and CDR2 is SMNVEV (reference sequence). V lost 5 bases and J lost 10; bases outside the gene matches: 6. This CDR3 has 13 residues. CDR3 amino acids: CASSTQGAGKLFF. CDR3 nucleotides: TGTGCCAGCAGTACCCAGGGGGCAGGAAAACTGTTTTTT.

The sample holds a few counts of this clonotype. This CDR3 is CASSNPGQTSNTEAFF. CDR3 DNA sequence: TGTGCCAGCAGTAACCCGGGACAGACCTCGAACACTGAAGCTTTCTTT. This rearrangement joins TRBV6-5 to TRBJ1-1, with TRBD1 identical over 7 bases. Germline CDR1 reads MNHEY; CDR2 reads SVGAGI. Germline trimming cut 5 bases from V and 1 base from J; bases unmatched to any gene: 10. The CDR3 covers 16 residues.

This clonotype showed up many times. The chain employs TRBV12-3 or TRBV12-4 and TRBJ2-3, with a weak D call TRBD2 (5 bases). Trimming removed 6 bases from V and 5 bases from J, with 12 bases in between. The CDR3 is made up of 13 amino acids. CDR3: CASSLARGDTQYF. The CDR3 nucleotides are TGTGCCAGCAGCTTGGCCCGGGGAGATACGCAGTATTTT.

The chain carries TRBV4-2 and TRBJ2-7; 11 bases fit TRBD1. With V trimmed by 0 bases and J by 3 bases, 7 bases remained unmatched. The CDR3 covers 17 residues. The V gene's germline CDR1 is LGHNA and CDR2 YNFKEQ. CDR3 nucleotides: TGTGCCAGCAGCCAAGAAGGGACAGGGGGGTTCGGCTACGAGCAGTACTTC. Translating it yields CASSQEGTGGFGYEQYF.

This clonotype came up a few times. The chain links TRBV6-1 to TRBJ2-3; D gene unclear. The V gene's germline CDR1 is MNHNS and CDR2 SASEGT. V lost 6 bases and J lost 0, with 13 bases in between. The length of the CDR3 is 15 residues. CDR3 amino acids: CASSSRSSSTDTQYF. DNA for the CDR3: TGTGCCAGCAGCTCCCGGTCGTCTAGCACAGATACGCAGTATTTT.

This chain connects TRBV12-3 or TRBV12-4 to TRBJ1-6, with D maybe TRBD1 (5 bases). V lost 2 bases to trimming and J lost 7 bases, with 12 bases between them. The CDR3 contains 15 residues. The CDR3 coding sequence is TGTGCCAGCAGTTTATTGTGGGGCAGAAATTCACCCCTCCACTTT. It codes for CASSLLWGRNSPLHF.

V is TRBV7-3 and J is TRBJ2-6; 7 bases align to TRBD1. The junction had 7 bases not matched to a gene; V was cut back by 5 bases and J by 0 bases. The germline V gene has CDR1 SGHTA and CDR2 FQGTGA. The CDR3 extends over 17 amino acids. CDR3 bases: TGTGCCAGCAGCCCATCAGCAGGGGGCTCTGGGGCCAACGTCCTGACTTTC. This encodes CASSPSAGGSGANVLTF.

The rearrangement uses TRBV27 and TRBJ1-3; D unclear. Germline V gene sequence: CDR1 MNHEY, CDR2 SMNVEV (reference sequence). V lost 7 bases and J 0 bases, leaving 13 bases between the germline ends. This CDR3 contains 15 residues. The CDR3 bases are TGTGCCAGCAAACCCCGGAAACTCTCTGGAAACACCATATATTTT. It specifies CASKPRKLSGNTIYF.

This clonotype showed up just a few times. The chain's CDR3 is CSVRDFHNEQFF. Written as DNA, the CDR3 is TGCAGTGTACGGGACTTTCACAATGAGCAGTTCTTC. The V and J genes are TRBV20-1 and TRBJ2-1, with D perhaps TRBD2 (6 bases). The germline V gene encodes CDR1 DFQATT and CDR2 SNEGSKA (reference sequence). Trimming left V 7 bases short and J 5 bases short, with 12 bases between. The CDR3 extends over 12 amino acids.

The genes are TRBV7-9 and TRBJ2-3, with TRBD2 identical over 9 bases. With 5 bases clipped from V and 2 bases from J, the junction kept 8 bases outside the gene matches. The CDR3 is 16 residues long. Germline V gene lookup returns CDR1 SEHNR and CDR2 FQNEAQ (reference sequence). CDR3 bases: TGTGCCAGCAGCATAATTATAGCGGGGGACACAGATACGCAGTATTTT. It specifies CASSIIIAGDTDTQYF.

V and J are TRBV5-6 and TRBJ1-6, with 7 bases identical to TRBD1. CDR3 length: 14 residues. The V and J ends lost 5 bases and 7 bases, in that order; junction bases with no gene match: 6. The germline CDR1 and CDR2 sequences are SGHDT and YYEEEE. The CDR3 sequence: CASRGTAKNSPLHF. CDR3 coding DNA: TGTGCCAGCAGAGGGACAGCGAAAAATTCACCCCTCCACTTT.

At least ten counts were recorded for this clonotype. CDR3 in DNA: TGTGCCTCCCAGGGGGGGGAAAACACCGGGGAGCTGTTTTTT. This codes for CASQGGENTGELFF. This sequence joins TRBV12-3 or TRBV12-4 and TRBJ2-2; D could derive from TRBD1 or TRBD2 (7 bases each). The V and J ends lost 11 bases and 2 bases respectively, with 15 bases between them. This CDR3 has 14 amino acids.

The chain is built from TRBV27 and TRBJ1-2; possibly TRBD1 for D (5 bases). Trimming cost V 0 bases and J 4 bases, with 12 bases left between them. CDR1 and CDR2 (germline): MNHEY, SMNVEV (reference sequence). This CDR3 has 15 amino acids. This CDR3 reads CASSLSDGARYGYTF. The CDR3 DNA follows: TGTGCCAGCAGTTTATCGGACGGGGCACGCTATGGCTACACCTTC.

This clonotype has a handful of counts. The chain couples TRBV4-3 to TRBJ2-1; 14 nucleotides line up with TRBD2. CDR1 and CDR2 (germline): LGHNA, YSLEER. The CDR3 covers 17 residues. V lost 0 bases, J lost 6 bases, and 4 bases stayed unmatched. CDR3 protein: CASSQDIGLAGGNEQFF. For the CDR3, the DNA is TGCGCCAGCAGCCAAGATATAGGACTAGCGGGGGGCAATGAGCAGTTCTTC.